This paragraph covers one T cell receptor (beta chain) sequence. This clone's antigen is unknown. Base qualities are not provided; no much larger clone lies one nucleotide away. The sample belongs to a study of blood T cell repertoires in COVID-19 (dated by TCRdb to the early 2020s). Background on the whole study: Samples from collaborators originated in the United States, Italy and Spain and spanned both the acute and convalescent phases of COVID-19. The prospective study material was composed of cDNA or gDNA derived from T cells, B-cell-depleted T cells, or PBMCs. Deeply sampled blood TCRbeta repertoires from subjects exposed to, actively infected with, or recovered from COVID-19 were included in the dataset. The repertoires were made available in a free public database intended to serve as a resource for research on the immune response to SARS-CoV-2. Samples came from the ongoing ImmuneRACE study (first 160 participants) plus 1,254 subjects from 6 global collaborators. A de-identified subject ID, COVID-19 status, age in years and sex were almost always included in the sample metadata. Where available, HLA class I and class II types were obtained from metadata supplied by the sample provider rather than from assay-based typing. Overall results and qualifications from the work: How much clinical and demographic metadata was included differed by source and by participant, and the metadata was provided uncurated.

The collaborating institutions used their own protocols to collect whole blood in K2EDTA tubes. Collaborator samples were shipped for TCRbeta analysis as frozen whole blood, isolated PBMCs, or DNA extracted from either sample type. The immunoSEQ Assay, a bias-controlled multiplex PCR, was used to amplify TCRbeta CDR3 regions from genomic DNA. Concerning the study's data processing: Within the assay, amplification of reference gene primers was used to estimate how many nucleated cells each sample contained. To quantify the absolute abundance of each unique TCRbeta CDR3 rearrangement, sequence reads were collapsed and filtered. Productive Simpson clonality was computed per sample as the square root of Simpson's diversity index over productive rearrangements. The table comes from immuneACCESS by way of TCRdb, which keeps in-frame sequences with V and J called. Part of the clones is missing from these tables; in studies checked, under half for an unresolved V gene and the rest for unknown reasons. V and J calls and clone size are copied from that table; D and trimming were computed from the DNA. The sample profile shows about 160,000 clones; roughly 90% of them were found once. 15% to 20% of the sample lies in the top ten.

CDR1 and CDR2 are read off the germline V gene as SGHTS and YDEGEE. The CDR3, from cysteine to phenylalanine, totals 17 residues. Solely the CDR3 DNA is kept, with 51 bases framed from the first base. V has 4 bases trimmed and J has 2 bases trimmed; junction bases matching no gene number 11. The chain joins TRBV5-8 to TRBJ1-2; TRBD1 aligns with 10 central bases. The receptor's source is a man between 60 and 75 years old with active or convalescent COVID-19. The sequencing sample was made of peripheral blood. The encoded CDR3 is CASSQNPGQGRNYGYTF. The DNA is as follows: TGTGCCAGCAGCCAAAACCCGGGACAGGGGAGAAACTATGGCTACACCTTC.